Presented here are 19 T cell receptor beta chains from one specimen sequenced in a study of blood T cell repertoires in COVID-19. Data came from immunoSEQ multiplex PCR; TCRdb stores just in-frame clones and leaves some out. The sample lists some 160,000 clones, about nine tenths seen once, with 3% to 4% in the top ten. What was sequenced was peripheral blood. The receptors stem from a woman aged 70-85 years with acute or convalescent COVID-19.

V is TRBV18 and J is TRBJ1-4, with D possibly matching TRBD1 (6 bases). This CDR3 comprises 16 residues. CDR1 is KGHSH and CDR2 is LQKENI in the germline V gene. V was trimmed by 3 bases and J by 0 bases, leaving 11 bases between them. The CDR3 reads CASSPQGSATNEKLFF. CDR3 in DNA: TGTGCCAGCTCACCGCAGGGGTCTGCAACTAATGAAAAACTGTTTTTT. Drawing the rest from reference TRBV18 and TRBJ1-4, the complete variable domain is NAGVMQNPRHLVRRRGQEARLRCSPMKGHSHVYWYRQLPEEGLKFMVYLQKENIIDESGMPKERFSAEFPKEGPSILRIQQVVRGDSAAYFCASSPQGSATNEKLFFGSGTQLSVL.

To note about this clone: One junction end disagrees with the germline gene, perhaps due to a read error. The CDR3 sequence is CAISQDKTGTHF. CDR3 DNA: TGTGCCATCAGTCAGGACAAGACAGGAACGCACTTC. The chain is built from TRBV10-3 and TRBJ2-7, with D possibly being TRBD1 (6 bases). This CDR3 is 12 amino acids long. From germline, CDR1 is ENHRY and CDR2 SYGVKD.

The CDR3 is CAWSFTGQALENTIYF. The CDR3 DNA follows: TGTGCATGGTCCTTCACCGGACAGGCACTGGAAAACACCATATATTTT. The chain recombines TRBV30 with TRBJ1-3; 7 nucleotides line up with TRBD1. CDR1 and CDR2 (germline): GTSNPN, SVGIG (reference sequence). This CDR3 comprises 16 residues.

The J gene is TRBJ2-3, the V gene TRBV28, with D uncertain. Germline values: CDR1 MDHEN, CDR2 SYDVKM. The CDR3 runs to 16 residues. The V end was cut by 1 base, the J end by 2 bases, with 13 bases between. CDR3: CASSLSVYGYTDTQYF. The CDR3 DNA reads TGTGCCAGCAGTTTATCGGTCTATGGTTACACAGATACGCAGTATTTT.

The J gene is TRBJ2-7, the V gene TRBV5-5, with TRBD1 as a possible D gene (5 bases). Trimming shortened V by 0 bases and J by 3 bases, and 7 bases separated the two germline ends. The length of the CDR3 is 13 residues. The germline CDR1 and CDR2 sequences are SGHKS and YYEKEE (reference sequence). The CDR3 DNA follows: TGTGCCAGCAGCTTGGAGGGGTTCTACGAGCAGTACTTC. This gives the protein CASSLEGFYEQYF.

Points on this clone: Other DNA variants within this sample encode the same CDR3. The rearrangement uses TRBV24-1 and TRBJ2-5, with D uncertain. CDR3 length: 14 residues. CDR1 KGHDR and CDR2 SFDVKD come from the germline V gene. The V end was cut by 4 bases, the J end by 1 base, with 9 bases between. The DNA for the CDR3 is TGTGCCACCAGTGACCCTACCGTCCAAGAGACCCAGTACTTC. Translation: CATSDPTVQETQYF.

This clone was seen a single time. The chain has TRBV7-2 and TRBJ2-3, with 9 nucleotides matching TRBD2. Looked up from germline, CDR1 is SGHTA and CDR2 is FQGNSA. CDR3 length: 14 residues. The J segment lost 5 bases and the V segment lost 5 bases, leaving 5 bases of the junction unmatched. The CDR3 DNA follows: TGTGCCAGCAGCCGCGGGGGGGCCTTAGATACGCAGTATTTT. Residues: CASSRGGALDTQYF.

This clone came up a few times. The chain recombines TRBV7-2 with TRBJ1-2; 10 bases line up with TRBD1. CDR1 and CDR2 (germline): SGHTA, FQGNSA. J was trimmed by 4 bases and V by 1 base; bases with no gene match: 6. This CDR3 has 16 residues. The CDR3 region is CASSLGPRDRGYGYTF. CDR3 DNA: TGTGCCAGCAGCTTAGGACCTCGGGACAGGGGCTATGGCTACACCTTC.

The V call is TRBV11-2, the J call TRBJ1-2; D is perhaps TRBD1 (5 bases). The germline CDR1 and CDR2 sequences are SGHAT and FQNNGV. The CDR3 is made up of 13 amino acids. Deletions cut 3 bases from V and 5 bases from J, with 10 bases between. The CDR3 DNA sequence: TGTGCCAGCAGCTTCACCGACAGTTATGGCTACACCTTC. It specifies CASSFTDSYGYTF. Complete variable domain (other parts from reference TRBV11-2 and TRBJ1-2): EAGVAQSPRYKIIEKRQSVAFWCNPISGHATLYWYQQILGQGPKLLIQFQNNGVVDDSQLPKDRFSAERLKGVDSTLKIQPAKLEDSAVYLCASSFTDSYGYTFGSGTRLTVV.

J is TRBJ1-4 and V is TRBV11-2, with D perhaps TRBD1 (6 bases). This CDR3 has 11 residues. The V gene's germline CDR1 is SGHAT and CDR2 FQNNGV. V was clipped by 8 bases and J by 7 bases, with 8 bases between them. The CDR3 protein is CASQGFEKLFF. Here the CDR3 DNA reads TGTGCCAGCCAGGGGTTTGAAAAACTGTTTTTT.

The chain carries TRBV7-9 and TRBJ1-2; 7 positions agree with TRBD1. V was clipped by 2 bases and J by 8 bases; unmatched bases: 8. The CDR3 runs to 14 residues. Germline values: CDR1 SEHNR, CDR2 FQNEAQ (reference sequence). The CDR3, as DNA: TGTGCCAGCAGCTTAAAGGAGGGGGCAAGAGGCTACACCTTC. Translation: CASSLKEGARGYTF.

The V call is TRBV7-2, the J call TRBJ2-6, with 8 bases matching TRBD1. V shed 1 base, J shed 1 base, and the junction held 3 bases outside the gene matches. Germline V CDR1 and CDR2: SGHTA, FQGNSA. CDR3 size: 17 residues. The CDR3 region is CASSLGQGASGANVLTF. The CDR3 DNA follows: TGTGCCAGCAGCTTAGGGCAGGGGGCGTCTGGGGCCAACGTCCTGACTTTC.

This rearrangement joins TRBV5-1 to TRBJ2-7, with 7 bases lining up with TRBD2. CDR3 length: 15 residues. V shed 1 base and J 2 bases; nucleotides not matched to a gene: 6. The germline V gene encodes CDR1 SGHRS and CDR2 YFSETQ. The CDR3 is CASSLNTRGAYEQYF. CDR3 DNA sequence: TGCGCCAGCAGCTTGAACACCCGGGGGGCCTACGAGCAGTACTTC.

The CDR3 loop reads CASSTTGVVNQPQHF. The CDR3 DNA reads TGTGCCAGCAGTACAACAGGGGTTGTCAATCAGCCCCAGCATTTT. The chain joins TRBV28 to TRBJ1-5; 7 bases line up with TRBD1. Germline V gene lookup returns CDR1 MDHEN and CDR2 SYDVKM. The CDR3 covers 15 residues. V shed 5 bases and J 3 bases; nucleotides not matched to a gene: 7.

The gene calls are TRBV5-1 and TRBJ2-3; 11 positions match TRBD2. Germline lookup yields CDR1 SGHRS and CDR2 YFSETQ. The J segment lost 3 bases and the V segment lost 2 bases, leaving 5 bases of the junction unmatched. The CDR3 spans 16 residues. In nucleotides, the CDR3 is TGCGCCAGCAGCTTTACTAGCGGGGGAGGGACAGATACGCAGTATTTT. Its protein product is CASSFTSGGGTDTQYF.

DNA of the CDR3: TGTGCCACCAGCAGAGATCGTCAGCCCCAGCATTTT. It translates to CATSRDRQPQHF. V gene TRBV15 combines with J gene TRBJ1-5; D is uncertain. The V gene lost 0 bases and the J gene lost 6 bases, with 3 bases spanning the gap. CDR3 length equals 12 residues. The germline gives CDR1 LNHNV, CDR2 YYDKDF (reference sequence).

This clone was observed a single time. The chain recombines TRBV5-1 with TRBJ2-1; 11 bases agree with TRBD2. This CDR3 comprises 16 residues. Germline lookup yields CDR1 SGHRS and CDR2 YFSETQ. Trimming at V came to 4 bases and at J to 9 bases, leaving 12 bases not matched to a gene. DNA for the CDR3: TGCGCCAGCAGCCCTGGGGTAGCGGGGGGGCCTGGTGAGCAGTTCTTC. Translated: CASSPGVAGGPGEQFF.

The rearrangement joins TRBV2 to TRBJ2-7, with D possibly matching TRBD1 (6 bases). CDR1 and CDR2 (germline): SNHLY, FYNNEI. There are 12 residues in the CDR3. V lost 7 bases and J 2 bases, leaving 9 bases between the germline ends. DNA for the CDR3: TGTGCCAGCAAGGGGGACGCCTACGAGCAGTACTTC. Translating it yields CASKGDAYEQYF. The full variable domain, with the rest looked up from reference TRBV2 and TRBJ2-7, is EPEVTQTPSHQVTQMGQEVILRCVPISNHLYFYWYRQILGQKVEFLVSFYNNEISEKSEIFDDQFSVERPDGSNFTLKIRSTKLEDSAMYFCASKGDAYEQYFGPGTRLTVT.

V usage is TRBV7-9 and J usage is TRBJ2-5; a possible D gene is TRBD1 (6 bases). CDR3 length: 15 amino acids. Trimming took off 3 bases at V and 5 bases at J, with 16 bases between the two ends. Germline V lookup: CDR1 SEHNR, CDR2 FQNEAQ (reference sequence). The CDR3 region is CASSLATGSRETQYF. The DNA for the CDR3 is TGTGCCAGCAGCTTGGCCACAGGGTCCCGGGAGACCCAGTACTTC.